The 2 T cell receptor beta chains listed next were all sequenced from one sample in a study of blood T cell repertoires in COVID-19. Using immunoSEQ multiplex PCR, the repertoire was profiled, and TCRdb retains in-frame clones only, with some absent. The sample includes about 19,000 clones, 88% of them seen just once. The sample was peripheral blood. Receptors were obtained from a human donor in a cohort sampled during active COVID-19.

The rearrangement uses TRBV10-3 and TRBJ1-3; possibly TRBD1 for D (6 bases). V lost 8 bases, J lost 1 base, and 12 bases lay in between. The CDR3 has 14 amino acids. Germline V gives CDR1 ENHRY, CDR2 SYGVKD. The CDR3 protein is CAIQGQESGNTIYF. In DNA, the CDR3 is TGTGCCATCCAGGGACAAGAATCTGGAAACACCATATATTTT.

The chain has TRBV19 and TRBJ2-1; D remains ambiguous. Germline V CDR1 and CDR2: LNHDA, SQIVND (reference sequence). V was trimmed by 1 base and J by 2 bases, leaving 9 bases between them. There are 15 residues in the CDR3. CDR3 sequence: CASSIALPTYNEQFF. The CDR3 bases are TGTGCCAGTAGTATAGCTTTACCTACCTACAATGAGCAGTTCTTC.